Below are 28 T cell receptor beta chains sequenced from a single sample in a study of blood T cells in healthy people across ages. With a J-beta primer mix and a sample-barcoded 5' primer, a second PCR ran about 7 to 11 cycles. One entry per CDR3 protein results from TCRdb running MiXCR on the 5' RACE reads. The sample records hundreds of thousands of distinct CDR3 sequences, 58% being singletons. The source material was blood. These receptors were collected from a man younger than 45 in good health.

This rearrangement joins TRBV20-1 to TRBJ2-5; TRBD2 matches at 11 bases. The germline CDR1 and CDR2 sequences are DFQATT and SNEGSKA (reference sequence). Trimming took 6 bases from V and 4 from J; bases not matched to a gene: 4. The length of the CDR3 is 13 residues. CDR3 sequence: CSAKLAGVETQYF. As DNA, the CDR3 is TGCAGTGCCAAACTAGCGGGGGTAGAGACCCAGTACTTC.

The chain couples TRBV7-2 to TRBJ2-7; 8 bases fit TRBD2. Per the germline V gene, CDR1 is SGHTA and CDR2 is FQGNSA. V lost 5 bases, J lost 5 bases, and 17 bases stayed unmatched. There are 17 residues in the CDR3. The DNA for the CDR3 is TGTGCCAGCAGCCTTTATGGGTTAGCGGGGATCGGCGACGAGCAGTACTTC. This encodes CASSLYGLAGIGDEQYF.

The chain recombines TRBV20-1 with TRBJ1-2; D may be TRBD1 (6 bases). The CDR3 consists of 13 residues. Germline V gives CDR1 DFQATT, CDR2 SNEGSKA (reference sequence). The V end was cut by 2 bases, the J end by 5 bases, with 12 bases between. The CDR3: CSARKQGPYGYTF. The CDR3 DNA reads TGCAGTGCTAGAAAGCAGGGGCCGTATGGCTACACCTTC.

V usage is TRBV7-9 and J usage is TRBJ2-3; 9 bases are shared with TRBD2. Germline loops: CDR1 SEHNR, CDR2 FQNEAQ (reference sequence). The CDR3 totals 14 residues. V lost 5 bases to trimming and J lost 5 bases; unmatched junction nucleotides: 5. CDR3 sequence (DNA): TGTGCCAGCAGCCCCCCGACTAGCGGAGATACGCAGTATTTT. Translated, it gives CASSPPTSGDTQYF. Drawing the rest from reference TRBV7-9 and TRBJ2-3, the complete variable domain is DTGVSQNPRHKITKRGQNVTFRCDPISEHNRLYWYRQTLGQGPEFLTYFQNEAQLEKSRLLSDRFSAERPKGSFSTLEIQRTEQGDSAMYLCASSPPTSGDTQYFGPGTRLTVL.

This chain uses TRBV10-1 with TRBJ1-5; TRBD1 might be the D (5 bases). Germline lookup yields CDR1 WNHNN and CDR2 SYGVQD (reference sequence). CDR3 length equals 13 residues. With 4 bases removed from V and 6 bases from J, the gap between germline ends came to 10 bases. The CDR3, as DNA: TGCGCCAGCAGTGTAGGAGGGACTCAGCCCCAGCATTTT. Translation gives CASSVGGTQPQHF.

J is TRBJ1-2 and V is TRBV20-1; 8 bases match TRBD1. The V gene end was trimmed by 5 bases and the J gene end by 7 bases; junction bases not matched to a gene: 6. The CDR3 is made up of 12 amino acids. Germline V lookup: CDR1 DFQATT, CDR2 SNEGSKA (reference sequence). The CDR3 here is CSAPGQGCGYTF. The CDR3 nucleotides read TGCAGTGCTCCTGGACAGGGCTGTGGCTACACCTTC.

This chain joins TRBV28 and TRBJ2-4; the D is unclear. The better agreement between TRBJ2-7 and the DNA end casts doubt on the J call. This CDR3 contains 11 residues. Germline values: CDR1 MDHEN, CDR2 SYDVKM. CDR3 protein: CASRQLYEQYF. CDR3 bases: TGTGCCAGCAGACAACTTTACGAGCAGTACTTC.

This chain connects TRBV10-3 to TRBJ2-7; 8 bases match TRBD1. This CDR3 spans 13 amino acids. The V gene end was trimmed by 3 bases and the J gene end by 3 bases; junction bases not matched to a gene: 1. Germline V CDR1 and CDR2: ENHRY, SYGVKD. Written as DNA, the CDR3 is TGTGCCATCAGTGAAGGACAGGGCTACGAGCAGTACTTC. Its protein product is CAISEGQGYEQYF.

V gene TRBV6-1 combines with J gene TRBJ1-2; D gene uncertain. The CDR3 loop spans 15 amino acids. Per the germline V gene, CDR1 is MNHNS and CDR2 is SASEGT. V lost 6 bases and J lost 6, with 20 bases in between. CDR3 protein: CASRTFGLGLNGYTF. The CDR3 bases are TGTGCCAGCAGGACATTCGGACTGGGATTGAATGGCTACACCTTC.

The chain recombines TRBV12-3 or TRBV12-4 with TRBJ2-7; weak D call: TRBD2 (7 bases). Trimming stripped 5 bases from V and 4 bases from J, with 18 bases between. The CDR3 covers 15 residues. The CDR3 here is CASSKRAGGLYEQYF. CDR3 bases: TGTGCCAGCAGTAAAAGGGCCGGGGGGCTATACGAGCAGTACTTC.

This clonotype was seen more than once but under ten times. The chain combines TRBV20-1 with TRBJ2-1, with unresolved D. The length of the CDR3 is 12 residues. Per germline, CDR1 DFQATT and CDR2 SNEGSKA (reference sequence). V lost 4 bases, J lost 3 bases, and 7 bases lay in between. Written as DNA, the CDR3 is TGCAGTGCTATGGCTCTCTACAATGAGCAGTTCTTC. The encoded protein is CSAMALYNEQFF.

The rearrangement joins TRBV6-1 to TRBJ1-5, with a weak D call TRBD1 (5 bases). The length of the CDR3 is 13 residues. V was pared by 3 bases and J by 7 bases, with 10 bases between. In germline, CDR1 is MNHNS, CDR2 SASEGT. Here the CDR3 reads CASSDTGGQPQHF. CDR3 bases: TGTGCCAGCAGTGACACAGGCGGCCAGCCCCAGCATTTT.

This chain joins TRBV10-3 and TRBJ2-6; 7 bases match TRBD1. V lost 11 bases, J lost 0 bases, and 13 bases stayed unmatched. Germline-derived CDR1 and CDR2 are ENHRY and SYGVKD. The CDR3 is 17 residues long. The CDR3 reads CASRGQGPNSGANVLTF. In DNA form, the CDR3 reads TGTGCCTCGAGGGGGCAGGGACCAAACTCTGGGGCCAACGTCCTGACTTTC.

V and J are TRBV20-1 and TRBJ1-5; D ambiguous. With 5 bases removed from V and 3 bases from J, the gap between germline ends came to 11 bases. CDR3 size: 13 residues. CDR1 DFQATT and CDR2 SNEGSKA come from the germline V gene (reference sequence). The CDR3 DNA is TGCAGTGCTCGTGAGACTCCCAATCAGCCCCAGCATTTT. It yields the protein CSARETPNQPQHF.

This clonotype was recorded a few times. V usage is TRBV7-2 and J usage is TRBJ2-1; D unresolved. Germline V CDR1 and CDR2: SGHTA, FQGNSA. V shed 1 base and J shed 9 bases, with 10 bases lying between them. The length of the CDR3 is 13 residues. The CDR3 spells CASSLGRFSEQFF. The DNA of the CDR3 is TGTGCCAGCAGCTTAGGGCGGTTTTCTGAGCAGTTCTTC.

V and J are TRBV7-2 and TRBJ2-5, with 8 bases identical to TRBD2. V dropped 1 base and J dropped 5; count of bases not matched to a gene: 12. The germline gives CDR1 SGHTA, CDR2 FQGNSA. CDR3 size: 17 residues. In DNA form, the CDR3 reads TGTGCCAGCAGCTTAGAATGGGGACTATCGGGGGGGGAGACCCAGTACTTC. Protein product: CASSLEWGLSGGETQYF.

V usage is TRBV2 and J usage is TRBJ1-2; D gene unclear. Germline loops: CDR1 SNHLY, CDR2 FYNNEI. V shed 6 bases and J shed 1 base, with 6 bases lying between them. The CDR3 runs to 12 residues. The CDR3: CASRSVNYGYTF. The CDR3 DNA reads TGTGCCAGCAGGAGCGTTAACTATGGCTACACCTTC.

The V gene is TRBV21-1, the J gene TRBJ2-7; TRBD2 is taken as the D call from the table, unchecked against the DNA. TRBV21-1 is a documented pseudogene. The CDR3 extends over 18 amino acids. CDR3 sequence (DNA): TGTGCCAGCAGCAATTGGTGTAGCGGGAGGCGTAGCTCCTACGAGCAGTACTTC. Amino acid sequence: CASSNWCSGRRSSYEQYF.

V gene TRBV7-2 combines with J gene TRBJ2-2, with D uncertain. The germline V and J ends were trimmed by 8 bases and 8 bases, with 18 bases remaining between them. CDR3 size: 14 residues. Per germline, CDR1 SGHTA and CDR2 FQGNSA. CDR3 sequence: CASEEQMLKGELFF. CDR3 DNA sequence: TGTGCCAGCGAGGAACAGATGCTTAAAGGGGAGCTGTTTTTT.

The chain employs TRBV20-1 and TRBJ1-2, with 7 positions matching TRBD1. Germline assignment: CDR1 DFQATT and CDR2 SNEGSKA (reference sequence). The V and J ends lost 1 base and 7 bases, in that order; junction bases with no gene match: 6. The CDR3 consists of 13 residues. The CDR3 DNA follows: TGCAGTGCTAGAGCTCCGACAGGGATTGGCTACACCTTC. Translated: CSARAPTGIGYTF.

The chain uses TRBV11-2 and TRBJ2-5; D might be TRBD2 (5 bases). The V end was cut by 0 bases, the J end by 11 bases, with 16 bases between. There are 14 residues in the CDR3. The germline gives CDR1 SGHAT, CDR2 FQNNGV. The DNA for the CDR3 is TGTGCCAGCAGCTTAGATCGAAGGGCTGGGGAGCAGTACTTC. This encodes CASSLDRRAGEQYF.

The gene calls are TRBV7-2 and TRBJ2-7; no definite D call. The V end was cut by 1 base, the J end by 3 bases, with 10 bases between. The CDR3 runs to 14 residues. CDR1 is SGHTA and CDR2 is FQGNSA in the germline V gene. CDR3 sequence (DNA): TGTGCCAGCAGCTTAGACTTTCAGGTCTACGAGCAGTACTTC. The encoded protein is CASSLDFQVYEQYF. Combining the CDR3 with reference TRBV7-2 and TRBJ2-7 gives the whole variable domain GAGVSQSPSNKVTEKGKDVELRCDPISGHTALYWYRQSLGQGLEFLIYFQGNSAPDKSGLPSDRFSAERTGGSVSTLTIQRTQQEDSAVYLCASSLDFQVYEQYFGPGTRLTVT.

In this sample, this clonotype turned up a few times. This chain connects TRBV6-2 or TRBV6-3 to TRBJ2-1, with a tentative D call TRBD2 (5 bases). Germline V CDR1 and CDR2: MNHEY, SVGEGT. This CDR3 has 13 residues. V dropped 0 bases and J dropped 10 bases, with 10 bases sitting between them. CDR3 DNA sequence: TGTGCCAGCAGTTACTCTTTTACGGGGGAGCAGTTCTTC. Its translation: CASSYSFTGEQFF.

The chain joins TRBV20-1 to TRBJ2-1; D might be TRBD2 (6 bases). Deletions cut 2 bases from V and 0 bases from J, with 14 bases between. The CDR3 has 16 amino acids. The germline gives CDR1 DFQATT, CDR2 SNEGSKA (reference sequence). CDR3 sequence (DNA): TGCAGTGCTAGAAAACTAGCTGTCAGCTCCTACAATGAGCAGTTCTTC. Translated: CSARKLAVSSYNEQFF.

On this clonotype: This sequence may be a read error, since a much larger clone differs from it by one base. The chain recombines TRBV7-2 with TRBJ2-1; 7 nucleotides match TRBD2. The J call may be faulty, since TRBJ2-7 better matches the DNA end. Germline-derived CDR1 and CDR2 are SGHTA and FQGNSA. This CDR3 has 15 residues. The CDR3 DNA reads TGTGCCAGCAGCTTCTCTAGCGGATCCTACAATGAGCAGTACTTC. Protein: CASSFSSGSYNEQYF.

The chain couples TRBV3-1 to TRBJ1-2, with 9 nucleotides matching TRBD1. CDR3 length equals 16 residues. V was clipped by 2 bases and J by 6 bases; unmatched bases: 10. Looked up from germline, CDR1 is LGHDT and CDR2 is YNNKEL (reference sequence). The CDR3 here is CASSQPWGQGEDGYTF. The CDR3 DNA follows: TGTGCCAGCAGCCAACCTTGGGGACAGGGAGAAGATGGCTACACCTTC.

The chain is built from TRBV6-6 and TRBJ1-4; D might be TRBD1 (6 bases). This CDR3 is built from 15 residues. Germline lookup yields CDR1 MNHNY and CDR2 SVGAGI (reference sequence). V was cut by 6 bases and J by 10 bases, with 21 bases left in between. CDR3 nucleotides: TGTGCCAGCAGAAACGCGGGGCAGGGGTTTTTAAAACTGTTTTTT. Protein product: CASRNAGQGFLKLFF.

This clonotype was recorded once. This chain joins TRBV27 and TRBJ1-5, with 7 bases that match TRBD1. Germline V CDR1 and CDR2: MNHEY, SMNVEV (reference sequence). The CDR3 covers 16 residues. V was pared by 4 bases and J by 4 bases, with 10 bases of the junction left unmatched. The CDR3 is CASSSRIGTANQPQHF. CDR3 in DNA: TGTGCCAGCAGTTCCCGGATCGGGACAGCGAATCAGCCCCAGCATTTT.